The 14 T cell receptor beta chains below come from one sample, sequenced in a study of blood T cell repertoires in COVID-19. TCRdb's table, derived via immunoSEQ multiplex PCR, lists solely in-frame clones and lacks some. This table holds 200,000 or so clones, roughly 79% found once. Sequencing used peripheral blood. These receptors were obtained from a human donor with acute or convalescent COVID-19. The donor label of this sample is uncertain.

The chain is built from TRBV5-1 and TRBJ2-7, with 12 bases aligning to TRBD2. The CDR3 has 15 residues. Germline loops: CDR1 SGHRS, CDR2 YFSETQ. J gave up 2 bases and V 3 bases, and 3 bases lay outside the gene matches. CDR3 DNA sequence: TGCGCCAGCAGCTATAGGACTAGCGGGACCTACGAGCAGTACTTC. Protein: CASSYRTSGTYEQYF. The variable domain in full, with the rest retrieved from reference TRBV5-1 and TRBJ2-7, is KAGVTQTPRYLIKTRGQQVTLSCSPISGHRSVSWYQQTPGQGLQFLFEYFSETQRNKGNFPGRFSGRQFSNSRSEMNVSTLELGDSALYLCASSYRTSGTYEQYFGPGTRLTVT.

The chain couples TRBV7-2 to TRBJ1-1, with TRBD1 matching over 7 bases. CDR1 is SGHTA and CDR2 is FQGNSA in the germline V gene. CDR3 length: 15 residues. Trimming removed 5 bases from V and 5 bases from J; junction bases left unmatched: 11. The CDR3 is CASSPRTGGGTEAFF. The CDR3 coding sequence is TGTGCCAGCAGCCCAAGGACAGGCGGGGGGACTGAAGCTTTCTTT.

The V gene is TRBV6-5, the J gene TRBJ2-7, with 9 nucleotides matching TRBD2. The junction had 10 bases not matched to a gene; V was cut back by 7 bases and J by 6 bases. The CDR3 length is 14 residues. Germline V gene sequence: CDR1 MNHEY, CDR2 SVGAGI. CDR3 nucleotide sequence: TGTGCCAGCAAATTGCTAGCGGGATCTGTCGAGCAGTACTTC. Translated, it gives CASKLLAGSVEQYF.

CDR3 coding DNA: TGTGCCTGGAGTGTAGGGCAGGGGGTTAATTCACCCCTCCACTTT. Encoded protein: CAWSVGQGVNSPLHF. V and J are TRBV30 and TRBJ1-6, with 7 bases matching TRBD1. V lost 0 bases to trimming and J lost 6 bases; unmatched junction nucleotides: 5. This CDR3 contains 15 residues. CDR1 and CDR2 (germline): GTSNPN, SVGIG (reference sequence). Together with reference TRBV30 and TRBJ1-6, the CDR3 gives the full variable domain: SQTIHQWPATLVQPVGSPLSLECTVEGTSNPNLYWYRQAAGRGLQLLFYSVGIGQISSEVPQNLSASRPQDRQFILSSKKLLLSDSGFYLCAWSVGQGVNSPLHFGNGTRLTVT.

The V call is TRBV29-1, the J call TRBJ2-7; TRBD1 agrees at 10 bases. CDR1 and CDR2 (germline): SQVTM, ANQGSEA. CDR3 length: 13 amino acids. The ends lost 7 bases at V and 3 bases at J; junction bases unmatched: 6. CDR3 sequence: CSAGDRGRYEQYF. The DNA for the CDR3 is TGCAGCGCAGGGGACAGGGGCCGCTACGAGCAGTACTTC.

The chain joins TRBV18 to TRBJ2-7; tentatively, D is TRBD2 (7 bases). The germline CDR1 and CDR2 sequences are KGHSH and LQKENI. The length of the CDR3 is 13 residues. V was cut by 5 bases and J by 4 bases, with 12 bases left in between. The CDR3 DNA sequence: TGTGCCAGCTCATCGGGGGGCTCTTACGAGCAGTACTTC. It translates to CASSSGGSYEQYF.

The chain combines TRBV30 with TRBJ1-2; 9 bases align to TRBD1. The junction had 14 bases not matched to a gene; V was cut back by 4 bases and J by 8 bases. The CDR3 totals 15 residues. CDR1 and CDR2 from the germline V gene are GTSNPN and SVGIG (reference sequence). The CDR3 region has the DNA TGTGCCTGGAACCCCCTATCAGGGACAGGGAAGGGCTACACCTTC. It specifies CAWNPLSGTGKGYTF. The full variable domain, completed using reference TRBV30 and TRBJ1-2, is SQTIHQWPATLVQPVGSPLSLECTVEGTSNPNLYWYRQAAGRGLQLLFYSVGIGQISSEVPQNLSASRPQDRQFILSSKKLLLSDSGFYLCAWNPLSGTGKGYTFGSGTRLTVV.

The genes are TRBV29-1 and TRBJ2-6; the match to TRBD1 covers 10 bases. In germline, CDR1 is SQVTM, CDR2 ANQGSEA. This CDR3 is built from 15 residues. V was pared by 7 bases and J by 2 bases, with 5 bases of the junction left unmatched. CDR3 in amino acids: CSAATGGTGANVLTF. DNA for the CDR3: TGCAGCGCCGCGACAGGGGGCACTGGGGCCAACGTCCTGACTTTC.

This chain links TRBV6-2 or TRBV6-3 with TRBJ1-1; a possible D gene is TRBD1 (6 bases). V shed 6 bases and J shed 3 bases, with 11 bases lying between them. Germline V CDR1 and CDR2: MNHEY, SVGEGT. The CDR3 length is 13 residues. For the CDR3, the DNA is TGTGCCAGCAGCCCGGGACAATACACTGAAGCTTTCTTT. Translated, it gives CASSPGQYTEAFF.

The chain combines TRBV2 with TRBJ1-5, with D tentatively TRBD1 (5 bases). The CDR3 runs 14 residues. CDR1 SNHLY and CDR2 FYNNEI come from the germline V gene. Trimming removed 6 bases from V and 4 bases from J, with 13 bases in between. CDR3 bases: TGTGCCAGCAGCGTCGGCAGGGTGAATCAGCCCCAGCATTTT. Protein product: CASSVGRVNQPQHF.

This chain joins TRBV27 and TRBJ1-1; D is undetermined. There are 13 residues in the CDR3. Germline CDR1 MNHEY, CDR2 SMNVEV (reference sequence). The V and J ends lost 5 bases and 3 bases respectively, with 10 bases between them. CDR3 coding DNA: TGTGCCAGCAGTAAAAACAGCTACACTGAAGCTTTCTTT. Translated, it gives CASSKNSYTEAFF.

This clone turned up a few times. V is TRBV19 and J is TRBJ1-5; 7 positions agree with TRBD1. The CDR3 loop spans 13 amino acids. CDR1 and CDR2 (germline): LNHDA, SQIVND (reference sequence). After removal of 3 bases from V and 4 bases from J, the junction contained 0 bases not matched to a gene. CDR3 nucleotide sequence: TGTGCCAGTAGTATGACAGGGAATCAGCCCCAGCATTTT. It yields the protein CASSMTGNQPQHF.

The chain uses TRBV7-8 and TRBJ1-2; 9 positions match TRBD1. The V segment lost 4 bases and the J segment 4 bases; nucleotides outside the gene matches: 7. The CDR3 contains 15 residues. Germline V CDR1 and CDR2: SGHVS, FQNEAQ. The chain's CDR3 is CASSSRGQGSYGYTF. The CDR3 nucleotides read TGTGCCAGCAGCTCCCGAGGACAGGGGAGCTATGGCTACACCTTC.

The CDR3 loop is CASSDAGSSGANVLTF. CDR3 nucleotides: TGCGCCAGCAGCGACGCCGGGAGCTCTGGGGCCAACGTCCTGACTTTC. The V and J genes are TRBV5-1 and TRBJ2-6, with a tentative D call TRBD2 (6 bases). The V gene lost 4 bases and the J gene lost 0 bases, with 11 bases spanning the gap. From germline, CDR1 is SGHRS and CDR2 YFSETQ. The CDR3 has 16 residues.